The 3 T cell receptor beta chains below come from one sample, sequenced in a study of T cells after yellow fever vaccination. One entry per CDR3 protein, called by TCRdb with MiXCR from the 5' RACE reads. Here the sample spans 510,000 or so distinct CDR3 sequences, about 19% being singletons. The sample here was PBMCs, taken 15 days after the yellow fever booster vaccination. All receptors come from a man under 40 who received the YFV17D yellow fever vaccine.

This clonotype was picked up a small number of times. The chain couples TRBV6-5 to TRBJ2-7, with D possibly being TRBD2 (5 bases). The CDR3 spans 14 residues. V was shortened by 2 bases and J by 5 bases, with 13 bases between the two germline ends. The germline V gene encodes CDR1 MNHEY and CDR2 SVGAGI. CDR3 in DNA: TGTGCCAGCAGTTACGGCCCAGGACTCCACGAGCAGTACTTC. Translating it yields CASSYGPGLHEQYF.

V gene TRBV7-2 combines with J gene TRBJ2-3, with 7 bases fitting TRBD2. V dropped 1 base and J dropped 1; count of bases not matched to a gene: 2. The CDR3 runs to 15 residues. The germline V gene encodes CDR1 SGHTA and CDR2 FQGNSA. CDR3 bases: TGTGCCAGCAGCTTAGGGGACTACCGCACAGATACGCAGTATTTT. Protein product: CASSLGDYRTDTQYF.

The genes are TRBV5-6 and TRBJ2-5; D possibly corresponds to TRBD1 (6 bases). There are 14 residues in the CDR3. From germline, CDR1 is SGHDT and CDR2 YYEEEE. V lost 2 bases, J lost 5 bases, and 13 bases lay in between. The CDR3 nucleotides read TGTGCCAGCAGCTTTGTGTACAGGGAGGAGACCCAGTACTTC. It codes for CASSFVYREETQYF.